Each of the 16 T cell receptor beta chains below was sequenced from the same sample in a study of blood T cell repertoires in COVID-19. Only in-frame clones appear in the TCRdb table, and some are missing; sequencing was by immunoSEQ multiplex PCR. The data show roughly 190,000 clones, approximately 80% seen once. What was sequenced was peripheral blood. Every receptor here comes from a woman between 40 and 50 years old with COVID-19, enrolled during active disease.

This chain joins TRBV11-2 and TRBJ2-1; perhaps TRBD2 as D (5 bases). Germline-derived CDR1 and CDR2 are SGHAT and FQNNGV. V lost 4 bases and J lost 7, with 20 bases in between. The CDR3 loop spans 16 amino acids. The CDR3 is CASSSQRALTGNEQFF. CDR3 coding DNA: TGTGCCAGCAGCTCCCAGAGGGCACTAACGGGTAATGAGCAGTTCTTC. Variable domain in full (rest from reference TRBV11-2 and TRBJ2-1): EAGVAQSPRYKIIEKRQSVAFWCNPISGHATLYWYQQILGQGPKLLIQFQNNGVVDDSQLPKDRFSAERLKGVDSTLKIQPAKLEDSAVYLCASSSQRALTGNEQFFGPGTRLTVL.

V usage is TRBV5-8 and J usage is TRBJ1-5, with D possibly TRBD1 on 5 matching bases. The V gene's germline CDR1 is SGHTS and CDR2 YDEGEE. Deletions cut 2 bases from V and 3 bases from J, with 12 bases between. The CDR3 length is 15 residues. The CDR3: CASSFRGRDNQPQHF. CDR3 DNA sequence: TGTGCCAGCAGCTTTCGTGGCAGGGACAATCAGCCCCAGCATTTT.

The gene calls are TRBV27 and TRBJ2-1; maybe TRBD2 (5 bases). V lost 4 bases to trimming and J lost 7 bases, with 17 bases between them. The CDR3 runs to 15 residues. Germline V gene sequence: CDR1 MNHEY, CDR2 SMNVEV (reference sequence). The CDR3 loop reads CASSSNSRRRNEQFF. The CDR3 DNA sequence: TGTGCCAGCAGTTCCAACAGTCGCCGGAGGAATGAGCAGTTCTTC.

The genes are TRBV3-1 (or the pseudogene TRBV3-2) and TRBJ2-1; D gene ambiguous. The CDR3 has 12 amino acids. V was clipped by 1 base and J by 5 bases, with 3 bases between them. Germline CDR1 LGHDT, CDR2 YNNKEL (reference sequence). DNA for the CDR3: TGTGCCAGCAGCCAAGCAAACAATGAGCAGTTCTTC. It translates to CASSQANNEQFF.

The chain is built from TRBV5-4 and TRBJ2-5; a possible D gene is TRBD1 (6 bases). The CDR3 is 14 amino acids. The V gene lost 1 base and the J gene lost 10 bases, with 17 bases spanning the gap. Germline V gene data show CDR1 as SGHNT and CDR2 as YYREEE (reference sequence). The CDR3 sequence: CASSLSQGQGSQYF. CDR3 in DNA: TGTGCCAGCAGCTTGTCCCAGGGGCAGGGTAGCCAGTACTTC. Filled out from reference TRBV5-4 and TRBJ2-5, the complete variable domain reads ETGVTQSPTHLIKTRGQQVTLRCSSQSGHNTVSWYQQALGQGPQFIFQYYREEENGRGNFPPRFSGLQFPNYSSELNVNALELDDSALYLCASSLSQGQGSQYFGPGTRLLVL.

This clone was seen more than once but under ten times. The rearrangement links TRBV7-8 to TRBJ2-1; 10 nucleotides line up with TRBD2. Germline V gives CDR1 SGHVS, CDR2 FQNEAQ. V shed 3 bases, J shed 10 bases, and the junction held 12 bases outside the gene matches. This CDR3 comprises 16 residues. Here the CDR3 DNA reads TGTGCCAGCAGCTTTCTAGCGGGAGTAACAGTTAGCGAGCAGTTCTTC. This translates into CASSFLAGVTVSEQFF.

The table lists this clone with a count of one. This chain joins TRBV21-1 and TRBJ2-7; the DNA was not used to check the table's D call, TRBD1. TRBV21-1 is marked as a pseudogene. The CDR3 has 20 residues. CDR3 in DNA: TGTGCCAGCATAGGTCGCGTTGGTGGATTTATGTCCAGGGGGCTATACGAGCAGTACTTC. Its protein is CASIGRVGGFMSRGLYEQYF.

The gene calls are TRBV12-3 or TRBV12-4 and TRBJ1-1; the D is unclear. This CDR3 comprises 13 residues. V lost 6 bases, J lost 1 base, and 9 bases lay in between. The CDR3 sequence is CASSPRWNTEAFF. In nucleotides, the CDR3 is TGTGCCAGCAGCCCACGGTGGAACACTGAAGCTTTCTTT.

The rearrangement links TRBV19 to TRBJ2-3; no clear D. Trimming stripped 0 bases from V and 2 bases from J, with 18 bases between. This CDR3 region has 18 residues. Germline assignment: CDR1 LNHDA and CDR2 SQIVND (reference sequence). DNA for the CDR3: TGTGCCAGTAGTATAGACAGCTCGACTTTCAGCAACACAGATACGCAGTATTTT. Translating gives CASSIDSSTFSNTDTQYF.

The genes are TRBV5-8 and TRBJ1-5; TRBD1 aligns across 7 bases. The CDR3 extends over 13 amino acids. CDR1 is SGHTS, CDR2 YDEGEE, per germline. The V segment lost 7 bases and the J segment 4 bases; nucleotides outside the gene matches: 5. CDR3 region: CASETGLNQPQHF. CDR3 nucleotide sequence: TGTGCCAGCGAGACAGGGCTAAATCAGCCCCAGCATTTT.

This chain links TRBV4-1 with TRBJ2-1; D is uncertain. Germline V gives CDR1 MGHRA, CDR2 YSYEKL. This CDR3 has 13 residues. V was shortened by 1 base and J by 13 bases, with 14 bases between the two germline ends. The CDR3 loop reads CASSQGTSPRQFF. As DNA, the CDR3 is TGCGCCAGCAGCCAAGGTACGAGTCCTAGACAGTTCTTC.

The chain recombines TRBV18 with TRBJ2-1; 11 nucleotides agree with TRBD2. Germline loops: CDR1 KGHSH, CDR2 LQKENI. V gave up 5 bases and J gave up 4 bases; unmatched junction bases: 13. This CDR3 has 18 amino acids. The CDR3 loop is CASSTLGLAGYYYNEQFF. The CDR3 region has the DNA TGTGCCAGCTCAACCCTAGGACTAGCGGGTTACTATTACAATGAGCAGTTCTTC.

This clone showed up just a few times. The chain has TRBV5-4 and TRBJ2-3; TRBD1 is a possible D gene (5 bases). Germline V gene sequence: CDR1 SGHNT, CDR2 YYREEE (reference sequence). V was trimmed by 4 bases and J by 5 bases, leaving 14 bases between them. This CDR3 is 14 amino acids long. The CDR3 DNA reads TGTGCCAGCAGCCCGGGTCAAAGGGGAGATACGCAGTATTTT. It encodes CASSPGQRGDTQYF.

The V and J genes are TRBV11-2 and TRBJ2-5; TRBD2 agrees at 15 bases. V dropped 3 bases and J dropped 5; count of bases not matched to a gene: 1. Germline assignment: CDR1 SGHAT and CDR2 FQNNGV. CDR3 length equals 15 residues. CDR3 residues: CASSFGTSGRETQYF. CDR3 DNA: TGTGCCAGCAGCTTTGGGACTAGCGGGAGGGAGACCCAGTACTTC.

CDR3 region: CASSPRTGTQHF. CDR3 DNA sequence: TGTGCCAGCAGCCCCAGGACAGGCACTCAGCATTTT. This chain uses TRBV7-2 with TRBJ1-5, with 7 nucleotides matching TRBD1. V lost 5 bases, J lost 13 bases, and 8 bases stayed unmatched. Germline CDR1 reads SGHTA; CDR2 reads FQGNSA. The CDR3 sequence is 12 residues long.

The genes are TRBV6-2 or TRBV6-3 and TRBJ2-1; the match to TRBD2 covers 9 bases. This CDR3 is 19 amino acids long. V was pared by 2 bases and J by 1 base, with 12 bases of the junction left unmatched. The germline V gene has CDR1 MNHEY and CDR2 SVGEGT. CDR3 sequence reads: CASSYIGGGALGSYNEQFF. As DNA, the CDR3 is TGTGCCAGCAGTTACATCGGCGGGGGGGCCTTAGGGTCCTACAATGAGCAGTTCTTC.